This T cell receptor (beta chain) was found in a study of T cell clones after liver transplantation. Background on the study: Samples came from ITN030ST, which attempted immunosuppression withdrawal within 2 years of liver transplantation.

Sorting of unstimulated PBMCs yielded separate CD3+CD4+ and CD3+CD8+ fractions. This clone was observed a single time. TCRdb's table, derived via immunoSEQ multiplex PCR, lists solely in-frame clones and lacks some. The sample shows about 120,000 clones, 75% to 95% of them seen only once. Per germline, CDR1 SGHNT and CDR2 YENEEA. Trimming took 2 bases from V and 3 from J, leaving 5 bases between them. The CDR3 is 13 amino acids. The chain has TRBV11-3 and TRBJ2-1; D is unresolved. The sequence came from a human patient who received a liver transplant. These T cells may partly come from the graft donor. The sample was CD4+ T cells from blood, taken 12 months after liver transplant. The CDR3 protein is CASSLMLYNEQFF. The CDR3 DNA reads TGTGCCAGCAGCTTAATGCTCTACAATGAGCAGTTCTTC.